This is a list of T cell receptor beta chains from one sample in a study of blood T cell repertoires in COVID-19. The table came from immunoSEQ multiplex PCR; TCRdb's copy has only in-frame clones and leaves some out. This table has approximately 260,000 clones, roughly 87% appearing once. Sequencing input: PBMCs or T cells enriched from blood (not recorded which). These TCRs come from a woman in her twenties or thirties with acute COVID-19. Both conserved end residues are part of each CDR3. D genes are given only for firm matches. Size tells how often a clone was seen (once, few, many) or the class of an expanded clone, and some rows leave it out.

clone size: once; J gene: TRBJ2-3; D gene: TRBD2; V gene: TRBV29-1; CDR3 DNA: TGCAGCGTCGGACTAGCGGGAACTCCAGATACGCAGTATTTT; CDR3 protein: CSVGLAGTPDTQYF
clone size: .; J gene: TRBJ2-2; D gene: .; V gene: TRBV27; CDR3 DNA: TGTGCCAGCAGCTCAGCAGGGACTTACGGGGAGCTGTTTTTT; CDR3 protein: CASSSAGTYGELFF
clone size: .; J gene: TRBJ2-1; D gene: TRBD2; V gene: TRBV9; CDR3 DNA: TGTGCCAGCAGCGACGGGACTAGCGGGACGAATGAGCAGTTCTTC; CDR3 protein: CASSDGTSGTNEQFF
clone size: .; J gene: TRBJ2-1; D gene: .; V gene: TRBV9; CDR3 DNA: TGTGCCAGCAGCGCTAGCGGGACAGGCAATGAGCAGTTCTTC; CDR3 protein: CASSASGTGNEQFF
clone size: once; J gene: TRBJ2-7; D gene: .; V gene: TRBV30; CDR3 DNA: TGTGCCTGGAGTGTACAATCAGGCTACGAGCAGTACTTC; CDR3 protein: CAWSVQSGYEQYF
clone size: .; J gene: TRBJ2-3; D gene: .; V gene: TRBV6-5; CDR3 DNA: TGTGCCAGCACCGGATCAGAGGTAGATACGCAGTATTTT; CDR3 protein: CASTGSEVDTQYF
clone size: .; J gene: TRBJ2-2; D gene: .; V gene: TRBV28; CDR3 DNA: TGTGCCAGCAGTTATGGGACACGTAACACCGGGGAGCTGTTTTTT; CDR3 protein: CASSYGTRNTGELFF
clone size: .; J gene: TRBJ2-7; D gene: .; V gene: TRBV5-1; CDR3 DNA: TGCGCCAGCAGCTTTACAGGCTACGAGCAGTACTTC; CDR3 protein: CASSFTGYEQYF
clone size: .; J gene: TRBJ2-2; D gene: TRBD2; V gene: TRBV5-1; CDR3 DNA: TGCGCCAGCAGCGGCGGGGGATTGAACACCGGGGAGCTGTTTTTT; CDR3 protein: CASSGGGLNTGELFF
clone size: .; J gene: TRBJ1-5; D gene: TRBD1; V gene: TRBV9; CDR3 DNA: TGTGCCAGCAGCGTAGGGACAGGAGGGAGTCAGCCCCAGCATTTT; CDR3 protein: CASSVGTGGSQPQHF
clone size: .; J gene: TRBJ2-7; D gene: .; V gene: TRBV5-1; CDR3 DNA: TGCGCCAGCAGCAGGACAGTGAGCTCCTACGAGCAGTACTTC; CDR3 protein: CASSRTVSSYEQYF
clone size: .; J gene: TRBJ1-5; D gene: TRBD1; V gene: TRBV27; CDR3 DNA: TGTGCCACGAAGAGGGGGCAGAATCAGCCCCAGCATTTT; CDR3 protein: CATKRGQNQPQHF
clone size: few; J gene: TRBJ1-5; D gene: TRBD1; V gene: TRBV5-6; CDR3 DNA: TGTGCCAGCAGCTTGGGACAGGGGTTTCAGCCCCAGCATTTT; CDR3 protein: CASSLGQGFQPQHF
clone size: .; J gene: TRBJ2-3; D gene: TRBD2; V gene: TRBV18; CDR3 DNA: TGTGCCAGCTCACCACCGGAGTCTGCGGGGGGATTTCATACGCAGTATTTT; CDR3 protein: CASSPPESAGGFHTQYF
clone size: .; J gene: TRBJ2-7; D gene: .; V gene: TRBV15; CDR3 DNA: TGTGCCACCAGCAGAGAACGGGGTAGCTCCTACGAGCAGTACTTC; CDR3 protein: CATSRERGSSYEQYF
clone size: once; J gene: TRBJ2-7; D gene: TRBD1; V gene: TRBV7-9; CDR3 DNA: TGTGCCAGCAGCGAAACAGGGGGCGCCCAGTACTTC; CDR3 protein: CASSETGGAQYF
clone size: .; J gene: TRBJ2-1; D gene: TRBD2; V gene: TRBV5-4; CDR3 DNA: TGTGCCAGCAGCTTGGCCGCTAGCGGGGGAAATGAGCAGTTCTTC; CDR3 protein: CASSLAASGGNEQFF
clone size: .; J gene: TRBJ1-3; D gene: .; V gene: TRBV5-6; CDR3 DNA: TGTGCCAGCAGCCCGTCGCGTTTCGGAAACACCATATATTTT; CDR3 protein: CASSPSRFGNTIYF
clone size: .; J gene: TRBJ1-4; D gene: TRBD1; V gene: TRBV7-9; CDR3 DNA: TGTGCCAGCAGCTTTGCAGGGGGCCATGAAAAACTGTTTTTT; CDR3 protein: CASSFAGGHEKLFF
clone size: .; J gene: TRBJ2-4; D gene: TRBD2; V gene: TRBV3-1/TRBV3-2; CDR3 DNA: TGTGCCAGCAGCCAAAATAGCGGGGAGGGCGCCAAAAACATTCAGTACTTC; CDR3 protein: CASSQNSGEGAKNIQYF
clone size: .; J gene: TRBJ2-7; D gene: TRBD1; V gene: TRBV6-5; CDR3 DNA: TGTGCCAGCAGTTCCGGACAGGTGACAAGTGGTAGGGAGCAGTACTTC; CDR3 protein: CASSSGQVTSGREQYF
clone size: .; J gene: TRBJ2-1; D gene: TRBD2; V gene: TRBV19; CDR3 DNA: TGTGCCAGTAGTATAAGCGGGGGCCCGTACAATGAGCAGTTCTTC; CDR3 protein: CASSISGGPYNEQFF
clone size: few; J gene: TRBJ2-7; D gene: .; V gene: TRBV3-1/TRBV3-2; CDR3 DNA: TGTGCCAGCAGCCAAGTCGCCTTAAGCGGGCAGTACTTC; CDR3 protein: CASSQVALSGQYF
clone size: .; J gene: TRBJ1-2; D gene: .; V gene: TRBV7-9; CDR3 DNA: TGTGCCAGCAGCTTTGCAGGGAATGGCTACACCTTC; CDR3 protein: CASSFAGNGYTF
clone size: .; J gene: TRBJ2-1; D gene: TRBD2; V gene: TRBV6-5; CDR3 DNA: TGTGCCAGCTCCAGAGGACTAGCGGGAGTAGATGAGCAGTTCTTC; CDR3 protein: CASSRGLAGVDEQFF